These T cell receptor beta chains were read from a single sample in a study of blood T cell repertoires in COVID-19. Profiling relied on immunoSEQ multiplex PCR, and the TCRdb table lists in-frame clones only, not all of them. The profile shows fewer than 300,000 clones, over 75% of them singletons. The sequenced material came from PBMCs or T cells enriched from blood (not recorded which). The receptors come from a woman in her 30s who had recovered from COVID-19. CDR3s include the opening cysteine and the closing phenylalanine or tryptophan. A D gene is named only where the DNA matches it firmly. Not every row has a clone size; where given, it reads once, few, many or a size class.

14	NA	TRBV6-1	TRBD1	TRBJ1-2	TGTGCCAGCAGTGAGGGACAGGGGACATATGGCTACACCTTC	CASSEGQGTYGYTF
19	NA	TRBV13	TRBD2	TRBJ2-3	TGTGCCAGCAGCTCCCTAGGGACTAGCGGGGGACAAATTCCAGATACGCAGTATTTT	CASSSLGTSGGQIPDTQYF
15	once	TRBV3-1/TRBV3-2	NA	TRBJ1-4	TGTGCCAGCAGCCCTTACATAAGTTCGAATGAAAAACTGTTTTTT	CASSPYISSNEKLFF
13	NA	TRBV5-1	TRBD2	TRBJ2-3	TGCGCCAGCGTCGGGACTAGCTTAAGTCAGCAGTATTTT	CASVGTSLSQQYF
17	NA	TRBV2	TRBD1	TRBJ2-5	TGTGCCAGCAGTGAGGACGAGGGACAGGCTCACAAAGAGACCCAGTACTTC	CASSEDEGQAHKETQYF
14	NA	TRBV10-2	NA	TRBJ2-3	TGCGCCAGCAGTGAGTCAGAGGGAACAGATACGCAGTATTTT	CASSESEGTDTQYF
15	few	TRBV2	NA	TRBJ1-1	TGTGCCAGCACGCTATCCCGAGTCCGGAACACTGAAGCTTTCTTT	CASTLSRVRNTEAFF
16	few	TRBV5-1	NA	TRBJ1-6	TGCGCCAGCAGCTTGGCCCAAGACAGGATAAATTCACCCCTCCACTTT	CASSLAQDRINSPLHF
14	NA	TRBV5-6	NA	TRBJ2-7	TGTGCCAGCAGCTTGAGGCTAGTCCTCTACGAGCAGTACTTC	CASSLRLVLYEQYF
15	NA	TRBV19	NA	TRBJ2-3	TGTGCCAGTAGTCGACAGCCACCTAGCACAGATACGCAGTATTTT	CASSRQPPSTDTQYF
16	NA	TRBV7-2	TRBD1	TRBJ1-4	TGTGCCAGCAGCGTCAAGCACAGGGGGTCTGAGGAAAAACTGTTTTTT	CASSVKHRGSEEKLFF
16	medium-sized	TRBV28	NA	TRBJ2-6	TGTGCCAGCAGTACAGGGACACTCTCTGGGGCCAACGTCCTGACTTTC	CASSTGTLSGANVLTF
16	NA	TRBV30	TRBD1	TRBJ1-1	TGTGCCTGGAACTACGAAACCAGGGGGATTAACACTGAAGCTTTCTTT	CAWNYETRGINTEAFF
18	once	TRBV28	TRBD1	TRBJ1-4	TGTGCCAGCAGTGCACCGGACAGGGGGCTTGCAACTAATGAAAAACTGTTTTTT	CASSAPDRGLATNEKLFF
13	NA	TRBV27	NA	TRBJ2-5	TGTGCCAGCAGTTTACGGAGGGGAGAGACCCAGTACTTC	CASSLRRGETQYF
16	NA	TRBV3-1/TRBV3-2	NA	TRBJ1-6	TGTGCCAGCAGCCCGCTGCGGACAGCGACCAATTCACCCCTCCACTTT	CASSPLRTATNSPLHF
15	NA	TRBV5-1	NA	TRBJ2-3	TGCGCCAGCAGCTTACAGCGGTCTAGCACAGATACGCAGTATTTT	CASSLQRSSTDTQYF
13	once	TRBV7-9	TRBD1	TRBJ1-1	TGTGCCCTTGGGACAGGGATGAGCACTGAAGCTTTCTTT	CALGTGMSTEAFF
16	NA	TRBV19	TRBD2	TRBJ2-7	TGTGCCAGTAGCGACCTAGCGGGACGGACACTTTGGGAGCAGTACTTC	CASSDLAGRTLWEQYF
17	NA	TRBV5-6	TRBD1	TRBJ2-5	TGTGCCAGCAGCTTGGAGGCTCCGGGACAGGCGCGAGAGACCCAGTACTTC	CASSLEAPGQARETQYF
14	NA	TRBV12-5	NA	TRBJ1-2	TGTGCTAGTGGCCCCTCGTTGGGCAACTATGGCTACACCTTC	CASGPSLGNYGYTF
11	NA	TRBV10-3	NA	TRBJ1-1	TGTGCCACTACAGCGAACACTGAAGCTTTCTTT	CATTANTEAFF
15	NA	TRBV3-1/TRBV3-2	TRBD1	TRBJ1-1	TGTGCCAGCAGCCTGTTGACAGGGGGGGGCACTGAAGCTTTCTTT	CASSLLTGGGTEAFF
14	once	TRBV10-1	NA	TRBJ2-7	TGCGCCAGCAGTGACGGGATGCCCCCCTACGAGCAGTACTTC	CASSDGMPPYEQYF
16	NA	TRBV15	NA	TRBJ1-4	TGTGCCACCAGCAGAGCGATAGGGACTGCCAATGAAAAACTGTTTTTT	CATSRAIGTANEKLFF
17	NA	TRBV27	NA	TRBJ1-2	TGTGCCAGCAGTTCTAAACCCCACCTCATAGGAGGGGATGGCTACACCTTC	CASSSKPHLIGGDGYTF
15	once	TRBV6-1	NA	TRBJ2-1	TGTGCCAGCAGTGAATCCCCGGGTGATTACAATGAGCAGTTCTTC	CASSESPGDYNEQFF
14	NA	TRBV18	TRBD1	TRBJ1-2	TGTGCCAGCTCACCACCGGGACAGAAGTTTGGCTACACCTTC	CASSPPGQKFGYTF
13	NA	TRBV5-1	NA	TRBJ2-3	TGCGCCAGCAAGACAGGCAGGGCAGATACGCAGTATTTT	CASKTGRADTQYF
12	NA	TRBV28	NA	TRBJ2-7	TGTGCCAGCAGTCTCACAGGGTACGAGCAGTACTTC	CASSLTGYEQYF
13	NA	TRBV19	NA	TRBJ2-7	TGTGCCAGTAGTAAAAACAGGGGAGGTATGCAGTACTTC	CASSKNRGGMQYF
17	once	TRBV5-6	TRBD1	TRBJ1-4	TGTGCCAGCAGCTTGGTCCGGGACAGGGGGGAAGCAGAAAAACTGTTTTTT	CASSLVRDRGEAEKLFF
11	NA	TRBV29-1	NA	TRBJ2-5	TGCAGCGTTGAAAAGGCAGGGGCCCAGTACTTC	CSVEKAGAQYF
14	NA	TRBV5-8	NA	TRBJ1-1	TGTGCCAGCAGCGGACACGGAAAGGGTGGTGAAGCTTTCTTT	CASSGHGKGGEAFF
13	NA	TRBV6-2/TRBV6-3	NA	TRBJ2-3	TGTGCCAGCAGTTATAGTGTGACAGATACGCAGTATTTT	CASSYSVTDTQYF
15	NA	TRBV11-1	NA	TRBJ2-2	TGTGCCAGCAGCTTTTTGGAGCCCGGGACCGGGGAGCTGTTTTTT	CASSFLEPGTGELFF
17	once	TRBV6-1	TRBD2	TRBJ2-1	TGTGCCAGCAGTGGAGGGAGGGGCCTCCCCTCCTACAATGAGCAGTTCTTC	CASSGGRGLPSYNEQFF
15	once	TRBV11-2	TRBD2	TRBJ2-1	TGTGCCAGCAATCGAGCGGGATTAATCGACAATGAGCAGTTCTTC	CASNRAGLIDNEQFF
17	NA	TRBV7-6	NA	TRBJ1-6	TGTGCCAGCAGCTATGACCCAGCCGGGAAGGATAATTCACCCCTCCACTTT	CASSYDPAGKDNSPLHF
14	NA	TRBV7-9	NA	TRBJ1-4	TGTGCCAGCAGCGGGACTGCAACTAATGAAAAACTGTTTTTT	CASSGTATNEKLFF
15	NA	TRBV2	NA	TRBJ2-1	TGTGCCAGCAGGGACAGAGGGGGCTCCTACAATGAGCAGTTCTTC	CASRDRGGSYNEQFF
16	NA	TRBV14	TRBD1	TRBJ1-1	TGTGCCAGCAGACCATCGGGACAGCGAGAGAACACTGAAGCTTTCTTT	CASRPSGQRENTEAFF
15	NA	TRBV9	TRBD1	TRBJ1-1	TGTGCCAGCAGCGTGTCCGGCAGGGGGGACACTGAAGCTTTCTTT	CASSVSGRGDTEAFF
15	NA	TRBV4-2	TRBD2	TRBJ2-7	TGTGCCAGCAGCCTCAGCGGGAGGGCATCCTACGAGCAGTACTTC	CASSLSGRASYEQYF
16	NA	TRBV5-6	NA	TRBJ2-3	TGTGCCAGCAGCTCAGTGACGGGAATTAGCACAGATACGCAGTATTTT	CASSSVTGISTDTQYF
12	few	TRBV18	NA	TRBJ2-7	TGTGCCAGCTCACCAGGCCAGAGGGAGCAGTACTTC	CASSPGQREQYF
15	once	TRBV3-1/TRBV3-2	NA	TRBJ1-1	TGTGCCAGCAGCCAAGTCTTGTACGGGACAATAAAAGCTTTCTTT	CASSQVLYGTIKAFF
13	few	TRBV11-2	NA	TRBJ2-5	TGTGCCAGCAGCTTAGGACAGAAAGAGACCCAGTACTTC	CASSLGQKETQYF
17	NA	TRBV3-1/TRBV3-2	TRBD1	TRBJ2-7	TGTGCCAGCAGCCAATACCTAGGAGACAGGGGGGCCTACGAGCAGTACTTC	CASSQYLGDRGAYEQYF
16	NA	TRBV14	NA	TRBJ1-3	TGTGCCAGCAGCCGCCATTGGACAGCCTCTGGAAACACCATATATTTT	CASSRHWTASGNTIYF
12	NA	TRBV6-5	NA	TRBJ2-7	TGTGCCAGCAGTTACTCGGCGGACGAGCAGTACTTC	CASSYSADEQYF
14	NA	TRBV5-1	NA	TRBJ2-5	TGCGCCAGCAGCTCATTAACCCAGGGAGAGACCCAGTACTTC	CASSSLTQGETQYF
15	once	TRBV6-4	NA	TRBJ2-2	TGTGCCAGCAGTGACAAAGGGACATCTCCCGGGGAGCTGTTTTTT	CASSDKGTSPGELFF